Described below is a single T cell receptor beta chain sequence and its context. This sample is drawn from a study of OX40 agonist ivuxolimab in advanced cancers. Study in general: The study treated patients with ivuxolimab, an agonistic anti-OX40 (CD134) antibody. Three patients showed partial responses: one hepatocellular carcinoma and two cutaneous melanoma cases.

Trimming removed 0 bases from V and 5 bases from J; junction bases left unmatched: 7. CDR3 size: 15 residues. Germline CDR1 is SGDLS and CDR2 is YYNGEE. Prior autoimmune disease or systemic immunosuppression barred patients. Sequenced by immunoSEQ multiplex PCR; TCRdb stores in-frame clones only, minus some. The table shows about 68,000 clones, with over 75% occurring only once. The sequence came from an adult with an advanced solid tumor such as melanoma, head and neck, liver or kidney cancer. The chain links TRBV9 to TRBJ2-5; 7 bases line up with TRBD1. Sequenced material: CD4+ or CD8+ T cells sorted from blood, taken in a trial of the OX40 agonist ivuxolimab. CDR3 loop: CASSVGGGAAETQYF. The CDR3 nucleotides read TGTGCCAGCAGCGTAGGAGGGGGCGCAGCCGAGACCCAGTACTTC.